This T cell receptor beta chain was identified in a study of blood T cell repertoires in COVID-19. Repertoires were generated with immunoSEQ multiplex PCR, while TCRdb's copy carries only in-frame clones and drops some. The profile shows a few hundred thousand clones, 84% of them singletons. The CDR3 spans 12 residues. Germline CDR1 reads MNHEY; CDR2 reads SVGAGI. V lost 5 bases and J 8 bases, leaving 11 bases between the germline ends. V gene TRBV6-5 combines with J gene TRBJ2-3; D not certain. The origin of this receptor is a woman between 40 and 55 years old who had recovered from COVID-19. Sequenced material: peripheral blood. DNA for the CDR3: TGTGCCAGCAGTCCTCGACTGGGTACGCAGTATTTT. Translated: CASSPRLGTQYF.